These 5 T cell receptor beta chains were sequenced from one sample in a study of blood T cell repertoires in COVID-19. This table comes from immunoSEQ multiplex PCR, and its TCRdb copy is limited to in-frame clones, with some not included. The sample includes 330,000 or so clones, more than 75% of them seen just once. Input material: PBMCs or T cells enriched from blood (not recorded which). The origin of the receptors is a woman aged 25 to 39 who had recovered from COVID-19.

The J gene is TRBJ2-7, the V gene TRBV28; 8 nucleotides align to TRBD2. CDR3 length: 20 residues. The germline V gene encodes CDR1 MDHEN and CDR2 SYDVKM. V trimming: 3 bases; J trimming: 2 bases; junction bases outside the gene matches: 21. CDR3 nucleotide sequence: TGTGCCAGCAGTTTGGGAAAAGAATTTTTGTCGGGACTAGAACCCTACGAGCAGTACTTC. It yields the protein CASSLGKEFLSGLEPYEQYF.

This clone was recorded once. The chain combines TRBV27 with TRBJ2-1, with 9 bases identical to TRBD2. This CDR3 region has 15 residues. V shed 3 bases, J shed 4 bases, and the junction held 4 bases outside the gene matches. Germline CDR1 MNHEY, CDR2 SMNVEV (reference sequence). The CDR3 DNA follows: TGTGCCAGCAGTTTTGGGACTAGCAAGTACAATGAGCAGTTCTTC. The encoded protein is CASSFGTSKYNEQFF.

V gene TRBV7-9 combines with J gene TRBJ1-2; TRBD1 matches 9 bases. The CDR3 is 16 residues long. The J segment lost 3 bases and the V segment lost 2 bases, leaving 7 bases of the junction unmatched. Germline CDR1 reads SEHNR; CDR2 reads FQNEAQ (reference sequence). CDR3 sequence (DNA): TGTGCCAGCAGCTTAAGAGAGGGACAGGGTGACTATGGCTACACCTTC. It encodes CASSLREGQGDYGYTF.

This chain connects TRBV5-1 to TRBJ1-1; 10 positions agree with TRBD1. The CDR3 covers 14 residues. Germline V gene sequence: CDR1 SGHRS, CDR2 YFSETQ. V lost 4 bases, J lost 11 bases, and 11 bases stayed unmatched. DNA of the CDR3: TGCGCCAGCAGCCCTGGACAGGGGGGCAGGCAGGCTTTCTTT. It codes for CASSPGQGGRQAFF.

The chain employs TRBV11-3 and TRBJ2-7; D is unclear. V lost 1 base, J lost 7 bases, and 5 bases lay in between. Germline lookup yields CDR1 SGHNT and CDR2 YENEEA. This CDR3 is 11 amino acids long. CDR3 DNA: TGTGCCAGCAGCTTAGCCCGGGAGCAGTACTTC. Protein product: CASSLAREQYF.